These T cell receptor beta chains were read from a single sample in a study of blood T cell repertoires in COVID-19. Measured with immunoSEQ multiplex PCR; TCRdb has only the in-frame clones, and not every one. This table holds some 340,000 clones, roughly four fifths found once. Sequenced: PBMCs or T cells enriched from blood (not recorded which). These receptors were obtained from a woman in her forties or fifties who had recovered from COVID-19. Each CDR3 is given with its conserved first and last residue. Fields, in order: V gene, J gene, D gene, clone size, CDR3 DNA, CDR3 protein. The D gene is left open where the match is weak. Rows may omit the clone size; those that give it use once, few, many or a size class.

>TRBV9|TRBJ2-3|TRBD1|.
TGTGCCAGCAGTGGACAGGGATTTGATACGCAGTATTTT
CASSGQGFDTQYF
>TRBV7-8|TRBJ2-2|TRBD2|.
TGTGCCAGCAGCCCCGGGACTAGCGGGCCGAACACCGGGGAGCTGTTTTTT
CASSPGTSGPNTGELFF
>TRBV9|TRBJ1-6|.|.
TGTGCCAGCAGCGTAGCTCAGGGCGAAGGTCATTCACCCCTCCACTTT
CASSVAQGEGHSPLHF
>TRBV7-2|TRBJ2-2|TRBD1|once
TGTGCCAGCAGCTCCTTCTCCGGGACAGGACCCGGGGAGCTGTTTTTT
CASSSFSGTGPGELFF
>TRBV9|TRBJ2-2|TRBD2|.
TGTGCCAGCAGCGCGGGGGGCCCGTTACGAGCGGGAGGGCCCGGGGAGCTGTTTTTT
CASSAGGPLRAGGPGELFF
>TRBV6-2/TRBV6-3|TRBJ2-7|.|once
TGTGCCAGCAGTTACTCGGGCCGCTCCTTCTACGAGCAGTACTTC
CASSYSGRSFYEQYF
>TRBV7-2|TRBJ1-6|.|.
TGTGCCAGCAGCCAAGCGACAGACCCAAATTCACCCCTCCACTTT
CASSQATDPNSPLHF
>TRBV6-2/TRBV6-3|TRBJ1-2|TRBD1|.
TGTGCCAGCAGTGCAACAGGGGTTGGCGGCTACACCTTC
CASSATGVGGYTF
>TRBV4-3|TRBJ1-2|.|.
TGCGCCAGCAGCCAAGGGACTCTGGAGAACTATGGCTACACCTTC
CASSQGTLENYGYTF
>TRBV7-9|TRBJ1-6|TRBD1|.
TGTGCCAGCAGCTTAGCGTCAGGACAGGGGACCTCACCCCTCCACTTT
CASSLASGQGTSPLHF
>TRBV3-1/TRBV3-2|TRBJ2-3|TRBD2|.
TGTGCCAGCAGCCCACTAGCGGGGGGGGGCACAGATACGCAGTATTTT
CASSPLAGGGTDTQYF
>TRBV7-8|TRBJ2-7|.|.
TGTGCCAGCAGCTTAGCGGGGCGGCGGTCCTACGAGCAGTACTTC
CASSLAGRRSYEQYF
>TRBV7-8|TRBJ1-5|.|.
TGTGCCAGCAGCCGAGACGGGGGTACTCAGCCCCAGCATTTT
CASSRDGGTQPQHF
>TRBV7-2|TRBJ2-5|.|.
TGTGCCAGCAGCCCCCGGGGATTAGCGAGAGAGACCCAGTACTTC
CASSPRGLARETQYF
>TRBV11-2|TRBJ2-5|TRBD2|once
TGTGCCAGCAGCTTAGCTAGCGGGGGGGCTTGGGAGACCCAGTACTTC
CASSLASGGAWETQYF
>TRBV7-8|TRBJ1-3|.|once
TGTGCCAGCAGCTTAGGGGGCAGTCTGCGCTCTGGAAACACCATATATTTT
CASSLGGSLRSGNTIYF
>TRBV18|TRBJ1-2|.|.
TGTGCCAGCTCACCACCGGGGGCGGCTTATGGCTACACCTTC
CASSPPGAAYGYTF
>TRBV5-1|TRBJ2-7|TRBD1|.
TGCGCCAGCAGACCCGGACAGGGTCCATACTACGAGCAGTACTTC
CASRPGQGPYYEQYF
>TRBV30|TRBJ1-5|TRBD1|few
TGTGCCTGGGCCCGAACAGGGGATCTCGGCCAGCCCCAGCATTTT
CAWARTGDLGQPQHF
>TRBV18|TRBJ2-7|.|.
TGTGCCAGCTCCACTGACTCCTACGAGCAGTACTTC
CASSTDSYEQYF
>TRBV6-5|TRBJ1-2|.|.
TGTGCCAGCAGTAATCGTGGAGGCTATGGCTACACCTTC
CASSNRGGYGYTF
>TRBV5-1|TRBJ2-7|.|.
TGCGCCAGCAGCCCCGACCCTACTAGCTACGAGCAGTACTTC
CASSPDPTSYEQYF
>TRBV11-1|TRBJ2-2|TRBD1|once
TGTGCCAGCAGCTTGGGACAGGGGACCGGGGAGCTGTTTTTT
CASSLGQGTGELFF
>TRBV3-1/TRBV3-2|TRBJ2-1|TRBD2|.
TGTGCCAGCAGCCAAGATCGATCGATAGCGGGGGAATACAATGAGCAGTTCTTC
CASSQDRSIAGEYNEQFF
>TRBV7-2|TRBJ1-2|.|.
TGTGCCAGCAGCTCGCTCACGGTCTACACCTTC
CASSSLTVYTF
>TRBV6-5|TRBJ1-4|.|.
TGTGCCAGCAGCTCGGGGGTGAGGAATGAAAAACTGTTTTTT
CASSSGVRNEKLFF
>TRBV19|TRBJ1-5|.|.
TGTGCCAGTAGTACCGGGGAGGCCCCCGCGAGGCATCAGCCCCAGCATTTT
CASSTGEAPARHQPQHF
>TRBV9|TRBJ2-2|.|few
TGTGCCAGCAGCGCAGATCCGGGACAAAACACCGGGGAGCTGTTTTTT
CASSADPGQNTGELFF
>TRBV20-1|TRBJ1-6|.|few
TGCAGTGCTAGTCTGGCAGGGAGGAATTCACCCCTCCACTTT
CSASLAGRNSPLHF
>TRBV10-3|TRBJ1-5|.|.
TGTGCCATCAGTGAGGGTGGCAAAGCCCAGCATTTT
CAISEGGKAQHF
>TRBV7-2|TRBJ1-2|TRBD1|.
TGTGCCAGCAGCCTCATGAACGGACAGGGGCATGGCTACACCTTC
CASSLMNGQGHGYTF
>TRBV10-3|TRBJ1-2|.|.
TGTGCCATCAGTGAGTCGAAGGGAGACTATGGCTACACCTTC
CAISESKGDYGYTF
>TRBV2|TRBJ2-5|TRBD1|.
TGTGCCAGCAGTGAACAGGGGGCGTTGAGAGAGACCCAGTACTTC
CASSEQGALRETQYF
>TRBV6-5|TRBJ1-5|.|.
TGTGCCAGCCTACCCATAAGCAGCAATCAGCCCCAGCATTTT
CASLPISSNQPQHF
>TRBV18|TRBJ1-1|.|.
TGTGCCAGCTCACCCCGGACAGATATAATGAACACTGAAGCTTTCTTT
CASSPRTDIMNTEAFF
>TRBV5-1|TRBJ1-1|.|.
TGCGCCAGCAGCTTGCGAGGCGAGAACACTGAAGCTTTCTTT
CASSLRGENTEAFF
>TRBV9|TRBJ1-2|.|.
TGTGCCAGCAGCCCCGGGGGGGGGCCTAACTATGGCTACACCTTC
CASSPGGGPNYGYTF
>TRBV7-2|TRBJ2-7|TRBD1|once
TGTGCCAGCAGCTTAATAGGACAGGGATCCTACGAGCAGTACTTC
CASSLIGQGSYEQYF
>TRBV5-1|TRBJ2-3|.|.
TGCGCCAGCAGCTTGGCCGCGGCTAGCACAGATACGCAGTATTTT
CASSLAAASTDTQYF
>TRBV11-2|TRBJ2-2|TRBD2|.
TGTGCCAGCAGGATCCTAGCGGGAGTGGACACCGGGGAGCTGTTTTTT
CASRILAGVDTGELFF
>TRBV11-1|TRBJ2-5|.|.
TGTGCCAGCAGCGGCGGCCCCCCCGGGGAGACCCAGTACTTC
CASSGGPPGETQYF
>TRBV10-3|TRBJ1-1|.|.
TGTGCCATCAGGGCCGTCCAACAGGGTTCGGGGATGAACACTGAAGCTTTCTTT
CAIRAVQQGSGMNTEAFF
>TRBV5-4|TRBJ2-7|.|.
TGTGCCAGCAGCGCCCCCCGGGACACGGCTTACGAGCAGTACTTC
CASSAPRDTAYEQYF
>TRBV2|TRBJ2-2|TRBD1|.
TGTGCCAGCAGGGGGACAGGGGACACCGGGGAGCTGTTTTTT
CASRGTGDTGELFF
>TRBV11-1|TRBJ2-1|TRBD2|.
TGTGCCAGCAGCCGACTAGCGGGAGAGAAGGATGAGCAGTTCTTC
CASSRLAGEKDEQFF
>TRBV5-4|TRBJ1-4|.|.
TGTGCCAGCAGCTTGGGGCAGGGAAGAAGGAGTGAAAAACTGTTTTTT
CASSLGQGRRSEKLFF
>TRBV27|TRBJ1-6|.|.
TGTGCCAGCAGTTTAGAACAGGAAAATTCACCCCTCCACTTT
CASSLEQENSPLHF
>TRBV4-1|TRBJ2-5|.|.
TGCGCCAGCAGCCACGGACAGAGTCCACAAGAGACCCAGTACTTC
CASSHGQSPQETQYF
>TRBV24-1|TRBJ2-2|TRBD1|.
TGTGCCACCAGTGACCCCGGGACAGGAGACACCGGGGAGCTGTTTTTT
CATSDPGTGDTGELFF
>TRBV11-2|TRBJ1-1|TRBD1|.
TGTGCCAGCAGCCGGGACAGGGGGCTGGAAGCTTTCTTT
CASSRDRGLEAFF
>TRBV7-9|TRBJ1-2|TRBD1|.
TGTGCCAGCAGCTTAGAGGGGGCTAGTTATGGCTACACCTTC
CASSLEGASYGYTF
>TRBV10-3|TRBJ2-7|TRBD2|once
TGTGCCACCCGGACTAGCGGGATTCACGAGCAGTACTTC
CATRTSGIHEQYF